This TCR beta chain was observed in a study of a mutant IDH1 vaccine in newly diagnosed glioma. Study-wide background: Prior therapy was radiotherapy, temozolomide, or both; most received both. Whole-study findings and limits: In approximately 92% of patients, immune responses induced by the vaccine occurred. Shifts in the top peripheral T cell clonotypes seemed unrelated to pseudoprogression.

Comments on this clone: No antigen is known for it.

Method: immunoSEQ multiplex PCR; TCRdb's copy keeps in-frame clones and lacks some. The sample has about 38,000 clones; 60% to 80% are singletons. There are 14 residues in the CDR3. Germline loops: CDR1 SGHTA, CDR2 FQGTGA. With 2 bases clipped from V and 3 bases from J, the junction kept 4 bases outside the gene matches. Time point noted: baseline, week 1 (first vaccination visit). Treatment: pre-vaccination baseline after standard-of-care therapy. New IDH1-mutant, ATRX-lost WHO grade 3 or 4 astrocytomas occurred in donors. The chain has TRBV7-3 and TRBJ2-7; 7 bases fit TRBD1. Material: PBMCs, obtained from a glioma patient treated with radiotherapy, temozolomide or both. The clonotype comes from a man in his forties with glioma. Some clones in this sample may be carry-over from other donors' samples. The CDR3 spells CASSLDGTVYEQYF. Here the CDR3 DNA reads TGTGCCAGCAGCTTAGATGGGACAGTCTACGAGCAGTACTTC.